The entry below gives a single T cell receptor beta chain sequence along with its context. This clonotype showed up just a few times. The specificity of this receptor is unknown. Base qualities are missing; no much larger clone stands one base away. CDR1 and CDR2, per the germline V gene, are ENHRY and SYGVKD. The CDR3 spans 14 residues, from the cysteine through the phenylalanine. The only DNA kept is the CDR3, 42 bases in frame from the first base. Trimming removed 8 bases from V and 3 bases from J, leaving 16 bases between the germline ends. The data stem from a study of response to subunit inactivated influenza vaccine (dated by TCRdb to the late 2010s). With respect to the entire study: To follow how T cells responded to a trivalent subunit inactivated influenza vaccine, the researchers relied on deep quantitative profiling of the T cell receptor repertoire.

The library was generated by RT-PCR. Sequencer: Illumina HiSeq 2500. TCRdb took the public reads, trimmed them with fastp at Q25, ran MiXCR for clone calling and kept in-frame beta chains. Here each entry gathers all rows of one CDR3 protein and keeps the most common genes and DNA. The sample table records about 520,000 distinct CDR3 sequences; 25% of these occur just once. Jointly, the top ten make up 1.5% to 2% of the sample. General conclusions and limits of the study: The authors proposed that each seasonal influenza vaccination may bring in only a limited number of new T cells.

The chain joins TRBV10-3 to TRBJ1-2, with the D gene call left open. The sequencing here drew on CD4+ T cells sorted from PBMCs, taken less than 6 days after vaccination. This clonotype was obtained from a man aged 45-65 years who received an inactivated influenza vaccine. Donor details come from another sample of the same person, matched by shared clones. The sequenced DNA is TGTGCCATCGCTGGCCGACAAGCGCACTATGGCTACACCTTC. Its translation reads: CAIAGRQAHYGYTF.